This entry is about one T cell receptor (beta chain). TCRdb itself ran the 5' RACE reads through MiXCR, one entry per CDR3 protein. The data show fewer than 400,000 distinct CDR3 sequences, roughly 15% seen once. The V end lost 1 base, the J end lost 1 base, and 10 bases lay between the germline ends. The CDR3 runs 15 residues. In germline, CDR1 is SGHAT, CDR2 FQNNGV. The source of the sample is a study of T-cell memory formation after mild COVID-19. The chain couples TRBV11-2 to TRBJ2-5; unclear D gene. The sequence was obtained from a man between 18 and 29 years old who had mild COVID-19 (a few samples of this study predate the infection). Cell type and time point are not known. The sequenced material came from PBMCs or a T cell subset sorted from them (not recorded which). The CDR3 region is CASSLGSITQETQYF. The CDR3 DNA reads as TGTGCCAGCAGCTTAGGTTCCATCACCCAAGAGACCCAGTACTTC.